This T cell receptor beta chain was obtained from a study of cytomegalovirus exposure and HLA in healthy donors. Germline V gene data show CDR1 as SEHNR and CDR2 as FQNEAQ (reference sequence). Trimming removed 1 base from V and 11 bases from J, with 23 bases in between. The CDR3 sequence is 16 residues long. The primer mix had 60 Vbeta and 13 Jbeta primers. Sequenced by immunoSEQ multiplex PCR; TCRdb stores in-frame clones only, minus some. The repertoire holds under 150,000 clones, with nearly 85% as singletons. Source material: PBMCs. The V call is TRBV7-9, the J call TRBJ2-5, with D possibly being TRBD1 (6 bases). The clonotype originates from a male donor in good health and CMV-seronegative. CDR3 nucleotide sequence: TGTGCCAGCAGCTTAGAAGGAGCAGGACCCAGGGGCGTGCAGTACTTC. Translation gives CASSLEGAGPRGVQYF.